This entry features one TCR beta chain sequence. This clone was found a few times. Its antigen remains undetermined. Base qualities are missing; no much larger clone stands one base away. Libraries came from the immunoSEQ multiplex PCR assay. For the multiplex PCR, a mixture combining 60 forward primers for TCR Vbeta segments and 13 reverse primers for TCR Jbeta segments was used. Amplification of the CDR3 region of rearranged TCR beta genes was performed with a multiplex PCR assay on genomic DNA. Amplified TCR beta libraries were sequenced as 87-base-pair reads on the Illumina HiSeq System. Concerning the study's data processing: A later analysis tallied 75 million to 95 million unique TCR beta chains across the 666 repertoires, and approximately 11 million of those chains were shared by two or more donors. A nearest-neighbor algorithm error-corrected the raw reads and collapsed the reads into unique sequences, merging closely related sequences to remove PCR and sequencing errors. V, D and J gene segments were assigned by aligning CDR3 sequences to IMGT reference sequences. For a sequence to be retained, a match of at least six nucleotides to both a V gene segment and a J gene segment was required. A rearrangement was called productive if the CDR3 had no stop codons and remained in frame with V and J, and every other rearrangement was called non-productive. CDR3 was defined according to IMGT convention as the region running from the second conserved V-encoded cysteine to the conserved J-encoded phenylalanine. The earlier analysis of about 590 of the donors excluded sequences that lacked an unambiguous match to a single V gene segment. An earlier analysis of some 610 of the donors called V segments functional above 56.7% productive rearrangements and segregating when the between-donor standard deviation exceeded 5%. To diagnose cytomegalovirus status from the catalog of TCR beta chain sequences, a statistical classification framework was built. In a later analysis, TCR nucleotide sequences were compared against IMGT/GENE-DB human TR gene sequences so that V and J genes could be assigned. Using the TCRdist pipeline, a later analysis assigned CDR3 sequences along with most-parsimonious VDJ recombination scenarios. In a later analysis, each TCR beta chain was defined by its CDR3 amino acid sequence together with its V-gene family, and reads lacking a unique V-gene family were excluded. As a way to deal with suspected cross-contamination and a sequencing artifact, a later analysis dropped 450 to 600 nucleotide sequences that were highly shared and had low generation probability. A later analysis calculated a clonal expansion index for each public chain from normalized within-repertoire ranks of inferred template counts. Generation probabilities in a later analysis came from a VDJ recombination model fitted to out-of-frame rearrangements, and those results were checked against IGoR. In a later analysis, hypergeometric tests were used to score TCR-TCR, TCR-HLA and TCR-CMV co-occurrence, with a repertoire-size bias correction applied to TCR pairs. A later analysis estimated false discovery rates by permuting HLA or CMV assignments 20 times. A later analysis grouped co-occurring TCRs with DBSCAN, adding TCRdist sequence similarity when clustering within HLA-allele-positive subsets. Co-occurrence clustering excluded repertoires with fewer than 30,000 or more than 120,000 public chains, plus five with anomalous nucleotide sharing. The clones in this table, taken by TCRdb from immuneACCESS, are in-frame only. Not every clone is retained; where verified, under half of the shortfall comes from an unresolved V gene, and the cause of the rest is unknown. The DNA gave D and trimming, while V, J and clone size come from that table. The sample records 85,000 to 130,000 clones, approximately 80% of which are singletons. In total, the top ten clones hold roughly 3.7% of the sample.

This entry comes from a study of cytomegalovirus exposure and HLA in healthy donors (TCRdb year 2017). For context, the study as a whole: According to an earlier analysis of 450 to 650 of the donors, about 190 million T cells yielded over 100 million unique TCR beta sequences and approximately 280 Gb of sequence data. In the later analysis, no new phenotypic data were used to find candidate immune exposures; instead, reliance was placed on TCR beta sequences and their occurrence across donors. Every repertoire in the discovery cohort had been generated on one and the same sequencing platform. The study was designed to test whether signatures of past pathogen exposure could be identified by cataloging public T cell receptors. Donor age, sex, ethnicity and CMV serostatus were compiled alongside the repertoire data. High-throughput TCR immunosequencing, statistical association of individual TCRs with disease status, and machine learning were combined to predict cytomegalovirus infection status. Roughly 300 gigabases of sequencing data and 70 million to 100 million unique TCR sequences were included in an early release covering under 650 HLA-typed donors. Across 398 genotyped donors of the cohort, an average of about 220,000 unique TCR beta nucleotide sequences per donor were sequenced, and approximately 19% of those sequences were non-productive. In an earlier analysis of around 540 of the donors, high-throughput TCR beta sequencing was used to judge whether each TCR beta V gene segment behaved as functional or pseudogenic. The study used immunosequencing to profile the T cell repertoires of 670 or so subjects and linked those repertoires to cytomegalovirus serostatus. Genome-wide SNP genotypes for about 60% of the 666 donors were used in a later genetic analysis, which treated that subset as a discovery cohort. Typing coverage varied by locus: about 620-630 donors for A, B, C, DRB1 and DQB1; 522 for DQA1; about 600 for DPA1; 450 to 480 for DPB1. Because of strong linkage in the cohort, a few DR-DQ haplotypes were treated as single units for association and clustering. HLA typing covered class I and class II loci at four-digit resolution. The genetic ancestry cluster associated with self-reported Caucasian donors included about four fifths of the roughly 410 genotyped donors. To study patterns of TCR occurrence, a later analysis re-analyzed previously published TCR beta repertoires from 650 to 750 donors and added high-resolution HLA genotyping. In addition to the first cohort of 666 subjects, a separate validation cohort of 120 different subjects was used. On the study overall, not on this receptor specifically: According to a later analysis, TCR association rates differed among HLA loci, with DRB1 alleles showing the most associated TCRs and HLA-C alleles showing the fewest. Broadly in line with IMGT annotations, most TCR beta V segments showed up in productive rearrangements about 87% or about 30% of the time in an earlier analysis of a few hundred of the donors. Compared with equally common non-associated chains, HLA-associated TCR beta chains in a later analysis were more clonally expanded and had lower generation probabilities. Several of the top co-occurrence clusters appeared to be linked to parvovirus B19, influenza, CMV and Epstein-Barr virus, according to a later analysis. Because counts were too low, roughly 17 rarely observed V segments, including chromosome 9 orphons, were left out of the earlier analysis of 500 to 750 of the donors. In both the original and validation cohorts, the classifier was reported to diagnose cytomegalovirus status with high specificity and sensitivity. The authors suggested that the approach could potentially be extended to other disease states and immunological phenotypes. The sequencing pipeline was judged likely to have produced a cluster of highly shared sequence variants as a technical artifact. According to a later genetic analysis, donors in an Asian-associated ancestry cluster had fewer N-insertions in productive TCRs than the approximately 690-donor mean. A further reported finding was that TCR beta sequences accurately predicted the HLA-A and HLA-B alleles for most subjects in the first cohort. The study listed 150 to 200 TCR beta chains as associated with cytomegalovirus. In a later analysis, some 17,000 TCR beta sequences were associated with specific HLA alleles at a false discovery rate of 0.05. Some IMGT-functional V segments, including TRBV6-2 and TRBV6-3, could not be distinguished by the 87-base-pair reads and were therefore excluded. Roughly uniform sequencing depth across donors was assumed in presence/absence analyses, although this assumption may not hold. In vitro tests confirmed that a few of the cytomegalovirus-associated TCR beta chains recognize cytomegalovirus antigens. Correlated functional status among segregating V segments might reflect linkage disequilibrium, but an unknown experimental factor could not be ruled out. Because HLA typing was unavailable for some donors at each locus, only the typed subset was used in association tests. For the cohort, immune exposure information was limited to CMV serostatus. According to a later analysis, most CMV-associated TCR beta chains appeared to be HLA-restricted, and the HLA associations seemed to be driven largely by CMV exposure. Most TCR sequences were seen in very few donors, while some public TCRs were found in many individuals. In a later genetic analysis, a missense DCLRE1C variant was associated with V-gene and J-gene trimming of TCR beta chains, and the association was replicated in an independent cohort. Assigning TCR associations to individual alleles was difficult when HLA alleles, especially DR and DQ, strongly co-occurred. This cohort had only TCR beta chains sequenced, and the lack of alpha or paired-chain data limited which features could be detected.

In total, roughly 710 healthy bone marrow donors made up the cohort. At the time of sampling, every cohort member was nominally healthy, though immune exposures that went unrecorded were likely present. The donor tested CMV seropositive, placing the donor among the 250 to 300 seropositive members of the cohort. Every donor gave a peripheral blood sample, and the peripheral blood mononuclear cells from that sample were used for TCR beta sequencing. The Qiagen DNeasy Blood Extraction Kit was used to extract genomic DNA from the blood cell samples. The CDR3 spans 13 residues, from the cysteine through the phenylalanine. Just CDR3 DNA is preserved here, 39 bases in frame from base 1. The V and J ends are trimmed by 3 bases and 2 bases, leaving 9 bases between them. Looking up the germline V gene yields CDR1 SGDLS and CDR2 YYNGEE.

Sequenced sample: PBMCs. The clonotype was recovered from a female donor in good health and CMV-seropositive. The chain is encoded by TRBV9 joined to TRBJ2-7; too little of a D gene remains to name it. The encoded CDR3 is CASSGQSAYEQYF. The nucleotide sequence is TGTGCCAGCAGCGGGCAATCCGCCTACGAGCAGTACTTC.